This T cell receptor (beta chain) stems from a study of T cell responses to AZD1222 COVID-19 vaccine. The study, taken as a whole, reports: As reported, nearly half of all spike-specific TCRs target variant regions that are unmutated. Spike-wide vaccine-associated CD4 TCRs dominated at 160-218 and 743-854. The number of AZD1222 recipients seropositive at baseline was only five or six.

In the case of this clone: Its antigen is unidentified.

TCRdb keeps only in-frame clones here, not all; method: immunoSEQ multiplex PCR. This repertoire shows some 72,000 clones, about 91% found once; its top ten account for 7% to 8.5%. Trimming removed 0 bases from V and 4 bases from J; junction bases left unmatched: 2. CDR1 is KGHSH and CDR2 is LQKENI in the germline V gene. The CDR3 consists of 14 residues. Sequenced material: peripheral blood, taken on day 0 of MenACWY control vaccination. The genes are TRBV18 and TRBJ1-1, with TRBD1 identical over 7 bases. This clonotype originated in an adult in good health. DNA for the CDR3: TGTGCCAGCTCACCACCGGCAGGGGGCACTGAAGCTTTCTTT. Amino acids: CASSPPAGGTEAFF. The complete variable domain, with remaining parts taken from reference TRBV18 and TRBJ1-1, reads NAGVMQNPRHLVRRRGQEARLRCSPMKGHSHVYWYRQLPEEGLKFMVYLQKENIIDESGMPKERFSAEFPKEGPSILRIQQVVRGDSAAYFCASSPPAGGTEAFFGQGTRLTVV.